A selection of T cell receptor beta chains follows, all from one sample in a study of control samples from healthy donors and cancer patients. Method: immunoSEQ multiplex PCR; TCRdb's copy keeps in-frame clones and lacks some. The profile covers roughly 120,000 clones, with about 94% appearing a single time and approximately 4% taken by the ten largest. Sequencing was done on a sample of blood. The receptors were gathered from a man between 25 and 39 years old in good health. Both conserved end residues are part of each CDR3. The order of the fields is J gene, clone size, V gene, D gene, CDR3 protein, CDR3 DNA. The D gene is left open where the match is weak. Size tells how often a clone was seen (once, few, many) or the class of an expanded clone, and some rows leave it out.

J gene: TRBJ2-7
clone size: .
V gene: TRBV12-3/TRBV12-4
D gene: .
CDR3 protein: CASSSTGSYEQYF
CDR3 DNA: TGTGCCAGCAGTTCGACAGGTTCCTACGAGCAGTACTTC

J gene: TRBJ2-1
clone size: .
V gene: TRBV5-8
D gene: .
CDR3 protein: CASSLGDSSLF
CDR3 DNA: TGTGCCAGCAGCTTGGGGGATAGCAGTCTCTTC

J gene: TRBJ1-1
clone size: .
V gene: TRBV29-1
D gene: TRBD1
CDR3 protein: CRGDRGNTEAFF
CDR3 DNA: TGCAGAGGGGACAGGGGGAACACTGAAGCTTTCTTT

J gene: TRBJ1-2
clone size: .
V gene: TRBV18
D gene: TRBD1
CDR3 protein: CASSPRTGTDGYTF
CDR3 DNA: TGTGCCAGCTCCCCAAGGACAGGGACGGATGGCTACACCTTC

J gene: TRBJ1-2
clone size: once
V gene: TRBV7-9
D gene: .
CDR3 protein: CASSLDGGNYGYTF
CDR3 DNA: TGTGCCAGCAGCTTAGACGGGGGAAACTATGGCTACACCTTC

J gene: TRBJ2-3
clone size: .
V gene: TRBV7-3
D gene: TRBD2
CDR3 protein: CASSETSGGARGTDTQYF
CDR3 DNA: TGTGCCAGCAGCGAGACTAGCGGGGGCGCCCGGGGCACAGATACGCAGTATTTT

J gene: TRBJ2-2
clone size: .
V gene: TRBV6-5
D gene: TRBD1
CDR3 protein: CASSYGTVTGELFF
CDR3 DNA: TGTGCCAGCAGCTACGGGACAGTCACCGGGGAGCTGTTTTTT

J gene: TRBJ2-7
clone size: .
V gene: TRBV3-1/TRBV3-2
D gene: TRBD2
CDR3 protein: CASGAGGRNEQYF
CDR3 DNA: TGTGCCAGCGGAGCGGGGGGTAGGAACGAGCAGTACTTC

J gene: TRBJ2-6
clone size: once
V gene: TRBV21-1
D gene: .
CDR3 protein: CASSTTPGQGLSGANVLTF
CDR3 DNA: TGTGCCAGCAGCACTACCCCGGGACAGGGCTTATCTGGGGCCAACGTCCTGACTTTC

J gene: TRBJ2-5
clone size: .
V gene: TRBV27
D gene: .
CDR3 protein: CASSSPVSGEETQYF
CDR3 DNA: TGTGCCAGCAGTTCCCCCGTTTCGGGGGAAGAGACCCAGTACTTC

J gene: TRBJ1-6
clone size: .
V gene: TRBV5-1
D gene: .
CDR3 protein: CASKSGDSPLHF
CDR3 DNA: TGCGCCAGCAAGAGCGGGGATTCACCCCTCCACTTT

J gene: TRBJ1-6
clone size: .
V gene: TRBV5-5
D gene: .
CDR3 protein: CASSVSPGPVNSPLHF
CDR3 DNA: TGTGCCAGCAGCGTCTCTCCGGGACCTGTTAATTCACCCCTCCACTTT

J gene: TRBJ1-5
clone size: .
V gene: TRBV19
D gene: .
CDR3 protein: CASSPQLWPQHF
CDR3 DNA: TGTGCCAGTAGTCCACAACTTTGGCCCCAGCATTTT

J gene: TRBJ1-6
clone size: .
V gene: TRBV30
D gene: .
CDR3 protein: CAWSRVGFSSPLHF
CDR3 DNA: TGTGCCTGGTCCCGTGTGGGTTTTTCCTCACCCCTCCACTTT

J gene: TRBJ2-7
clone size: once
V gene: TRBV4-3
D gene: .
CDR3 protein: CASSQADGRGEQYF
CDR3 DNA: TGCGCCAGCAGCCAAGCCGACGGACGGGGGGAGCAGTACTTC

J gene: TRBJ1-5
clone size: once
V gene: TRBV19
D gene: .
CDR3 protein: CASKDGYQPQHF
CDR3 DNA: TGTGCCAGTAAGGACGGTTATCAGCCCCAGCATTTT

J gene: TRBJ1-1
clone size: .
V gene: TRBV10-1
D gene: .
CDR3 protein: CASSPGRLNTEAFF
CDR3 DNA: TGCGCCAGCAGCCCGGGACGCTTGAACACTGAAGCTTTCTTT

J gene: TRBJ1-5
clone size: few
V gene: TRBV29-1
D gene: .
CDR3 protein: CSVETGNNQPQHF
CDR3 DNA: TGCAGCGTCGAAACAGGGAACAATCAGCCCCAGCATTTT

J gene: TRBJ1-1
clone size: .
V gene: TRBV6-1
D gene: .
CDR3 protein: CASSEGLGAFF
CDR3 DNA: TGTGCCAGCAGTGAAGGCCTCGGAGCTTTCTTT

J gene: TRBJ1-1
clone size: .
V gene: TRBV4-3
D gene: .
CDR3 protein: CASSQAGGYNTEAFF
CDR3 DNA: TGCGCCAGCAGCCAAGCAGGCGGATATAACACTGAAGCTTTCTTT

J gene: TRBJ1-1
clone size: .
V gene: TRBV6-5
D gene: TRBD1
CDR3 protein: CASSTTGTGNTEAFF
CDR3 DNA: TGTGCCAGCAGTACAACCGGGACAGGGAACACTGAAGCTTTCTTT

J gene: TRBJ1-5
clone size: .
V gene: TRBV29-1
D gene: .
CDR3 protein: CSVRMRGEDQPQHF
CDR3 DNA: TGCAGCGTTAGGATGAGGGGAGAGGATCAGCCCCAGCATTTT

J gene: TRBJ1-1
clone size: .
V gene: TRBV5-4
D gene: .
CDR3 protein: CASSLGGSGMNTEAFF
CDR3 DNA: TGTGCCAGCAGCTTGGGGGGGTCCGGGATGAACACTGAAGCTTTCTTT

J gene: TRBJ1-1
clone size: .
V gene: TRBV5-4
D gene: .
CDR3 protein: CATGDGAGMMNTEAFF
CDR3 DNA: TGTGCCACCGGGGATGGTGCAGGAATGATGAACACTGAAGCTTTCTTT

J gene: TRBJ2-5
clone size: once
V gene: TRBV4-3
D gene: .
CDR3 protein: CASSQVRGDQETQYF
CDR3 DNA: TGCGCCAGCAGCCAAGTTAGGGGGGACCAAGAGACCCAGTACTTC

J gene: TRBJ2-5
clone size: .
V gene: TRBV10-3
D gene: .
CDR3 protein: CAISEHQETQYF
CDR3 DNA: TGTGCCATCAGTGAGCACCAAGAGACCCAGTACTTC

J gene: TRBJ1-4
clone size: .
V gene: TRBV6-6
D gene: TRBD1
CDR3 protein: CASSYSEGAGGEKLFF
CDR3 DNA: TGTGCCAGCAGTTACTCTGAGGGGGCGGGTGGAGAAAAACTGTTTTTT

J gene: TRBJ1-4
clone size: .
V gene: TRBV5-1
D gene: TRBD1
CDR3 protein: CASSPTGATNEKLFF
CDR3 DNA: TGCGCCAGCAGCCCGACAGGGGCAACTAATGAAAAACTGTTTTTT

J gene: TRBJ2-5
clone size: .
V gene: TRBV27
D gene: .
CDR3 protein: CASSSNPQGRETQYF
CDR3 DNA: TGTGCCAGCAGTTCCAACCCACAGGGTCGGGAGACCCAGTACTTC

J gene: TRBJ1-6
clone size: .
V gene: TRBV19
D gene: TRBD1
CDR3 protein: CASSITGTAYNSPLHF
CDR3 DNA: TGTGCCAGTAGTATTACGGGGACAGCCTATAATTCACCCCTCCACTTT

J gene: TRBJ1-5
clone size: .
V gene: TRBV2
D gene: .
CDR3 protein: CASREPGSSNQPQHF
CDR3 DNA: TGTGCCAGCAGGGAACCAGGGTCTTCCAATCAGCCCCAGCATTTT

J gene: TRBJ1-5
clone size: few
V gene: TRBV30
D gene: .
CDR3 protein: CAWSRQGNQPQHF
CDR3 DNA: TGTGCCTGGAGCAGGCAGGGGAATCAGCCCCAGCATTTT

J gene: TRBJ1-2
clone size: .
V gene: TRBV7-9
D gene: TRBD1
CDR3 protein: CASSLAWTGNLYGYTF
CDR3 DNA: TGTGCCAGCAGCTTAGCTTGGACAGGGAACCTCTATGGCTACACCTTC

J gene: TRBJ1-1
clone size: .
V gene: TRBV11-2
D gene: TRBD1
CDR3 protein: CASSARQGARVNTEAFF
CDR3 DNA: TGTGCCAGCAGCGCGCGACAGGGGGCTAGGGTGAACACTGAAGCTTTCTTT

J gene: TRBJ2-5
clone size: .
V gene: TRBV7-2
D gene: .
CDR3 protein: CASSWGGRETQYF
CDR3 DNA: TGTGCCAGCAGCTGGGGGGGCCGGGAGACCCAGTACTTC

J gene: TRBJ2-7
clone size: few
V gene: TRBV2
D gene: TRBD1
CDR3 protein: CASRTGTGSYEQYF
CDR3 DNA: TGTGCCAGCAGGACCGGGACAGGGTCGTACGAGCAGTACTTC

J gene: TRBJ1-2
clone size: .
V gene: TRBV12-3/TRBV12-4
D gene: .
CDR3 protein: CASSLTPYGYTF
CDR3 DNA: TGTGCCAGCAGTTTAACCCCCTATGGCTACACCTTC

J gene: TRBJ2-7
clone size: .
V gene: TRBV6-5
D gene: .
CDR3 protein: CASSPPIGYEQYF
CDR3 DNA: TGTGCCAGCAGTCCCCCGATTGGCTACGAGCAGTACTTC

J gene: TRBJ1-3
clone size: .
V gene: TRBV5-6
D gene: .
CDR3 protein: CASSRGTAGNTIYF
CDR3 DNA: TGTGCCAGCAGCCGCGGGACGGCCGGAAACACCATATATTTT

J gene: TRBJ1-5
clone size: .
V gene: TRBV7-9
D gene: .
CDR3 protein: CASSLALPGQPQHF
CDR3 DNA: TGTGCCAGCAGCTTAGCCCTTCCCGGTCAGCCCCAGCATTTT

J gene: TRBJ2-7
clone size: .
V gene: TRBV27
D gene: TRBD2
CDR3 protein: CASSSGLAAYEQYF
CDR3 DNA: TGTGCCAGCAGTTCCGGACTAGCGGCCTACGAGCAGTACTTC

J gene: TRBJ2-2
clone size: .
V gene: TRBV2
D gene: TRBD2
CDR3 protein: CASTSGLHNTGELFF
CDR3 DNA: TGTGCCAGCACCTCGGGACTACATAACACCGGGGAGCTGTTTTTT

J gene: TRBJ1-2
clone size: .
V gene: TRBV28
D gene: .
CDR3 protein: CASVSRESYTF
CDR3 DNA: TGTGCCAGCGTTAGCAGGGAAAGCTACACCTTC

J gene: TRBJ1-5
clone size: .
V gene: TRBV24-1
D gene: .
CDR3 protein: CATSDRGLNQPQHF
CDR3 DNA: TGTGCCACCAGTGACAGGGGCCTCAATCAGCCCCAGCATTTT

J gene: TRBJ1-5
clone size: .
V gene: TRBV6-2/TRBV6-3
D gene: TRBD1
CDR3 protein: CASSQDRVANQPQHF
CDR3 DNA: TGTGCCAGCAGTCAAGACAGGGTAGCCAATCAGCCCCAGCATTTT

J gene: TRBJ2-2
clone size: .
V gene: TRBV5-4
D gene: .
CDR3 protein: CASSLYSNTGELFF
CDR3 DNA: TGTGCCAGCAGCTTGTACAGTAACACCGGGGAGCTGTTTTTT

J gene: TRBJ2-3
clone size: .
V gene: TRBV9
D gene: TRBD2
CDR3 protein: CASSVVAGGTTDTQYF
CDR3 DNA: TGTGCCAGCAGCGTAGTTGCGGGGGGTACCACAGATACGCAGTATTTT

J gene: TRBJ2-7
clone size: .
V gene: TRBV6-5
D gene: TRBD1
CDR3 protein: CASSYSGRGTYEQYF
CDR3 DNA: TGTGCCAGCAGTTACTCGGGCAGGGGGACCTACGAGCAGTACTTC

J gene: TRBJ1-6
clone size: .
V gene: TRBV6-1
D gene: .
CDR3 protein: CASSEGRAHSPLHF
CDR3 DNA: TGTGCCAGCAGTGAAGGTCGGGCCCATTCACCCCTCCACTTT